Each of the 21 T cell receptor beta chains below was sequenced from the same sample in a study of beta chain features in type 1 diabetes. cDNA synthesis used the whole RNA isolate, giving expressed TCRB sequences. Sequenced by immunoSEQ multiplex PCR; TCRdb stores in-frame clones only, minus some. The data hold 400,000 to 450,000 clones, with more than 11% observed a single time. The specimen sequenced was naive CD4+ T cells from blood. Receptors originate from a man aged 25-45 years in good health.

The chain is built from TRBV7-6 and TRBJ1-1, with a possible D match to TRBD1 (6 bases). Germline loops: CDR1 SGHVS, CDR2 FNYEAQ. Deletions cut 0 bases from V and 0 bases from J, with 11 bases between. The CDR3 consists of 16 residues. The CDR3 coding sequence is TGTGCCAGCAGCTTAGCCAGCAGGACAGTGAACACTGAAGCTTTCTTT. Translation gives CASSLASRTVNTEAFF.

The chain joins TRBV6-6 to TRBJ2-7, with D unclear. V was pared by 4 bases and J by 9 bases, with 19 bases between. The CDR3 spans 14 residues. Germline CDR1 reads MNHNY; CDR2 reads SVGAGI (reference sequence). The CDR3 coding sequence is TGTGCCAGCAGTTCCCGAAGGGCGGATCAAGGGCAGTACTTC. It translates to CASSSRRADQGQYF.

This chain connects TRBV19 to TRBJ2-5; TRBD1 matches 9 bases. V lost 1 base to trimming and J lost 5 bases; unmatched junction nucleotides: 11. From germline, CDR1 is LNHDA and CDR2 SQIVND (reference sequence). This CDR3 contains 17 residues. CDR3 bases: TGTGCCAGTAGTATAGTGGTTTCGGGGACAGGGTTTGAGACCCAGTACTTC. Translated: CASSIVVSGTGFETQYF.

This clone was seen a few times. This same CDR3 is encoded by further DNA sequences in the sample. This chain uses TRBV7-2 with TRBJ2-5; no firm D call. The ends were cut back, 5 bases at V and 5 bases at J, with 6 bases in the middle. The CDR3 totals 11 residues. Germline values: CDR1 SGHTA, CDR2 FQGNSA. CDR3: CASSPRETQYF. The CDR3 nucleotides read TGTGCCAGCAGCCCCAGGGAGACCCAGTACTTC.

This rearrangement joins TRBV29-1 to TRBJ2-2, with 10 nucleotides matching TRBD1. Losses at the gene ends were 6 bases for V and 4 bases for J; bases not matched to a gene: 2. The V gene's germline CDR1 is SQVTM and CDR2 ANQGSEA. This CDR3 comprises 13 residues. CDR3 sequence (DNA): TGCAGCGTCGACAGGGGGCCCACCGGGGAGCTGTTTTTT. Translated: CSVDRGPTGELFF.

This sequence joins TRBV19 and TRBJ1-5; D not resolved. Deletions cut 5 bases from V and 8 bases from J, with 10 bases between. The germline V gene has CDR1 LNHDA and CDR2 SQIVND (reference sequence). The CDR3 loop spans 12 amino acids. Here the CDR3 reads CASSSSLEPQHF. The DNA of the CDR3 is TGTGCCAGTAGTTCGAGTCTGGAGCCCCAGCATTTT.

The chain recombines TRBV7-2 with TRBJ2-3; 9 bases fit TRBD2. CDR1 and CDR2 (germline): SGHTA, FQGNSA. V lost 2 bases to trimming and J lost 6 bases; unmatched junction nucleotides: 6. The CDR3 is 15 residues long. CDR3 in amino acids: CASSLLVAGADTQYF. The CDR3 DNA is TGTGCCAGCAGCTTATTGGTAGCGGGGGCGGATACGCAGTATTTT.

The rearrangement links TRBV11-2 to TRBJ2-3; no firm D call. There are 11 residues in the CDR3. Trimming pared 4 bases from V and 5 bases from J, leaving 4 bases between. Germline V gene data show CDR1 as SGHAT and CDR2 as FQNNGV. The DNA of the CDR3 is TGTGCCAGCAGCTCGTTAGATACGCAGTATTTT. Translated, it gives CASSSLDTQYF.

In this sample, this clone turned up a few times. The chain is built from TRBV10-2 and TRBJ2-7; D gene unclear. V was trimmed by 6 bases and J by 2 bases, leaving 11 bases between them. The CDR3 has 13 residues. Looked up from germline, CDR1 is WSHSY and CDR2 is SAAADI. The CDR3 sequence is CASRETATYEQYV. In DNA, the CDR3 is TGCGCCAGCAGGGAAACAGCCACCTACGAGCAGTACGTC.

The genes are TRBV5-4 and TRBJ2-3; the match to TRBD1 covers 8 bases. The V gene end was trimmed by 3 bases and the J gene end by 4 bases; junction bases not matched to a gene: 10. CDR3 size: 16 residues. Germline V gives CDR1 SGHNT, CDR2 YYREEE (reference sequence). The DNA for the CDR3 is TGTGCCAGCAGCTACCTGACAGGGGTTGGGGCAGATACGCAGTATTTT. Protein: CASSYLTGVGADTQYF.

This clone appeared a few times. The chain is built from TRBV9 and TRBJ2-3, with no clear D. Germline V gives CDR1 SGDLS, CDR2 YYNGEE. V was clipped by 1 base and J by 0 bases, with 9 bases between them. The CDR3 has 15 amino acids. CDR3 DNA sequence: TGTGCCAGCAGCGTAATGGGCAGAAGCACAGATACGCAGTATTTT. Its translation is CASSVMGRSTDTQYF.

The V gene is TRBV30, the J gene TRBJ1-1, with D possibly being TRBD1 (5 bases). The V gene's germline CDR1 is GTSNPN and CDR2 SVGIG (reference sequence). CDR3 length: 11 residues. V was cut by 8 bases and J by 3 bases, with 10 bases left in between. This CDR3 reads CAGARDTEAFF. CDR3 sequence (DNA): TGTGCCGGGGCGAGGGACACTGAAGCTTTCTTT.

This rearrangement joins TRBV5-4 to TRBJ2-2, with no clear D. The CDR3 is 17 residues long. The ends were cut back, 4 bases at V and 2 bases at J, with 18 bases in the middle. Germline CDR1 reads SGHNT; CDR2 reads YYREEE (reference sequence). For the CDR3, the DNA is TGTGCCAGCAGCCAGGAAACCCGGGCAAAAAACACCGGGGAGCTGTTTTTT. This encodes CASSQETRAKNTGELFF.

V gene TRBV7-3 combines with J gene TRBJ2-1; 8 bases map to TRBD1. The CDR3 is 14 residues long. Trimming cost V 2 bases and J 8 bases; bases outside gene matches: 5. CDR1 is SGHTA and CDR2 is FQGTGA in the germline V gene. The CDR3 DNA follows: TGTGCCAGCAGCTTAGGAGACAGGGGTTATGAGCAGTTCTTC. It translates to CASSLGDRGYEQFF. Filled out from reference TRBV7-3 and TRBJ2-1, the complete variable domain reads GAGVSQTPSNKVTEKGKYVELRCDPISGHTALYWYRQSLGQGPEFLIYFQGTGAADDSGLPNDRFFAVRPEGSVSTLKIQRTERGDSAVYLCASSLGDRGYEQFFGPGTRLTVL.

This clone showed up just a few times. The chain couples TRBV7-8 to TRBJ2-1, with a weak D call TRBD1 (5 bases). Trimming shortened V by 5 bases and J by 10 bases, and 12 bases separated the two germline ends. Looked up from germline, CDR1 is SGHVS and CDR2 is FQNEAQ. The CDR3 totals 12 residues. This chain's CDR3 is CASSPGRWEQFF. In DNA form, the CDR3 reads TGTGCCAGCAGCCCAGGGCGGTGGGAGCAGTTCTTC.

The rearrangement uses TRBV11-2 and TRBJ2-1, with D tentatively TRBD1 (5 bases). The V gene lost 4 bases and the J gene lost 8 bases, with 15 bases spanning the gap. The CDR3 runs 14 residues. Germline V gives CDR1 SGHAT, CDR2 FQNNGV. The CDR3: CASSSSTGSYEQFF. The CDR3 DNA is TGTGCCAGCAGCTCTTCCACAGGTTCCTATGAGCAGTTCTTC.

The chain links TRBV5-1 to TRBJ2-1, with 7 positions matching TRBD1. This CDR3 spans 17 amino acids. Germline V lookup: CDR1 SGHRS, CDR2 YFSETQ. V lost 1 base, J lost 2 bases, and 9 bases stayed unmatched. CDR3 loop: CASSLPTGAAPYNEQFF. In nucleotides, the CDR3 is TGCGCCAGCAGCTTGCCAACAGGGGCTGCTCCCTACAATGAGCAGTTCTTC.

The J gene is TRBJ1-1, the V gene TRBV19, with TRBD1 identical over 7 bases. CDR3 size: 13 residues. Per germline, CDR1 LNHDA and CDR2 SQIVND (reference sequence). Germline trimming cut 9 bases from V and 6 bases from J; bases unmatched to any gene: 10. The CDR3 DNA reads TGTGCCAGCCGCCCTCGAGGGGGCTCTGAAGCTTTCTTT. This sequence encodes CASRPRGGSEAFF.

This clone was found a few times. V usage is TRBV7-9 and J usage is TRBJ2-5, with a possible D match to TRBD2 (6 bases). The CDR3 runs 14 residues. Germline V gene lookup returns CDR1 SEHNR and CDR2 FQNEAQ (reference sequence). V gave up 5 bases and J gave up 5 bases, with 15 bases separating them. CDR3 sequence (DNA): TGTGCCAGCAGCCAAGGACGGGAGTGGGAGACCCAGTACTTC. Protein product: CASSQGREWETQYF.

V gene TRBV30 combines with J gene TRBJ1-5; unclear D gene. The germline V gene has CDR1 GTSNPN and CDR2 SVGIG (reference sequence). The CDR3 contains 12 residues. Trimming left V 3 bases short and J 6 bases short, with 9 bases between. This CDR3 reads CAWSRKGQPQHF. The CDR3, as DNA: TGTGCCTGGAGCCGAAAGGGTCAGCCCCAGCATTTT. The full variable domain, in which reference TRBV30 and TRBJ1-5 provide the parts outside the CDR3, is SQTIHQWPATLVQPVGSPLSLECTVEGTSNPNLYWYRQAAGRGLQLLFYSVGIGQISSEVPQNLSASRPQDRQFILSSKKLLLSDSGFYLCAWSRKGQPQHFGDGTRLSIL.

This clone was observed a handful of times. The chain links TRBV29-1 to TRBJ1-4, with D possibly matching TRBD1 (5 bases). Looked up from germline, CDR1 is SQVTM and CDR2 is ANQGSEA. The CDR3 spans 15 residues. With 6 bases removed from V and 2 bases from J, the gap between germline ends came to 16 bases. The CDR3 loop is CSVGPSGWTNEKLFF. The DNA of the CDR3 is TGCAGCGTGGGGCCCTCGGGATGGACTAATGAAAAACTGTTTTTT.